These T cell receptor beta chains were read from a single sample in a study of response to subunit inactivated influenza vaccine. MiXCR, applied by TCRdb to the RT-PCR reads, yields one record per CDR3 protein. The repertoire has more than 200,000 distinct CDR3 sequences, approximately 12% of them found once; the top ten carry under 10%. The sequences come from non-naive T cells sorted from PBMCs, collected 14 to 15 days before vaccination. The receptors were sampled from a man in his forties or fifties who received an inactivated influenza vaccine. Both conserved end residues are part of each CDR3. D genes are given only for firm matches. Clone size appears in some rows only: once, few, many, or a class for an expanded clone.

>many|14|TRBV28|TRBJ1-2|TRBD1
TGTGCCAGCAGTTTAGGGACAGGTCTCGGCGGCTACACCTTC
CASSLGTGLGGYTF
>NA|17|TRBV6-2/TRBV6-3|TRBJ1-1|TRBD1
TGTGCCAGCAGTTACTTCGGACAGGATGATATGAACACTGAAGCTTTCTTT
CASSYFGQDDMNTEAFF
>few|13|TRBV6-2/TRBV6-3|TRBJ1-5|NA
TGTGCCAGCAATAAGGGGAACAATCAGCCCCAGCATTTT
CASNKGNNQPQHF
>NA|15|TRBV7-2|TRBJ2-7|NA
TGTGCCAGCAGCTTGGGAGTGCTCAGCTCCTACGAGCAGTACTTC
CASSLGVLSSYEQYF
>NA|13|TRBV3-1|TRBJ1-1|NA
TGTGCCAGCAGCCAAGTGGTGGGGTCTGAAGCTTTCTTT
CASSQVVGSEAFF
>few|13|TRBV28|TRBJ1-2|NA
TGTGCCAGCAATAAACAAGAAGGCGAAGGCTACACCTTC
CASNKQEGEGYTF
>NA|17|TRBV21-1|TRBJ2-1|NA
TGTGCCACCAGCAAAGTGGCAGTCTCGAGCTCCTACAATGAGCAGTTCTTC
CATSKVAVSSSYNEQFF
>many|16|TRBV4-3|TRBJ2-3|NA
TGCGCCAGCAGCCAAGATCCAGGGAGGATGACAGATACGCAGTATTTT
CASSQDPGRMTDTQYF
>many|14|TRBV4-1|TRBJ2-5|NA
TGCGCCAGCAGCCAACGCGGTGGGGTAGAGACCCAGTACTTC
CASSQRGGVETQYF
>NA|16|TRBV20-1|TRBJ2-7|TRBD2
TGCAGTGCCCCGGGGCTAGCGGGAGGCCGGGGTTACGAGCAGTACTTC
CSAPGLAGGRGYEQYF
>many|16|TRBV9|TRBJ2-3|TRBD2
TGTGCCAGCAGCGGCTATAGCGGGAGCTCGACAGATACGCAGTATTTT
CASSGYSGSSTDTQYF
>NA|14|TRBV3-1|TRBJ2-7|NA
TGTGCCAGCAGTTCGACAGAGAGGTCCTACGAGCAGTACTTC
CASSSTERSYEQYF
>many|16|TRBV28|TRBJ2-7|TRBD2
TGTGCCAGCAGTTTACCGGGACTAGCGGGTCCCTACGAGCAGTACTTC
CASSLPGLAGPYEQYF
>NA|13|TRBV20-1|TRBJ1-1|NA
TGCAGTGCTCGGTATTTTGGGGGCACTGAAGCTTTCTTT
CSARYFGGTEAFF
>NA|18|TRBV6-5|TRBJ2-6|TRBD2
TGTGCCAGCAGTTACTTCCTGGGGGGGGACTCTGGGGCCAACGTCCTGACTTTC
CASSYFLGGDSGANVLTF
>NA|17|TRBV20-1|TRBJ1-1|NA
TGCAGTGCCCAGGGACGCCGGGGGCGAGGCATGAGCACTGAAGCTTTCTTT
CSAQGRRGRGMSTEAFF
>many|12|TRBV20-1|TRBJ1-4|NA
TGCAGTGCTAGAGCTGCCGGTGAAAAACTGTTTTTT
CSARAAGEKLFF
>few|14|TRBV27|TRBJ2-2|NA
TGTGCCAGCAGTTTATCCCCCAGCACCGGGGAGCTGTTTTTT
CASSLSPSTGELFF
>many|16|TRBV5-1|TRBJ2-5|TRBD2
TGCGCCAGCACATTTGGAACTAGCGGGCTTCAAGAGACCCAGTACTTC
CASTFGTSGLQETQYF
>NA|18|TRBV3-1|TRBJ2-6|TRBD2
TGTGCCAGCAGCACCCAGGGACTAGCGGGCTCTGGGGCCAACGTCCTGACTTTC
CASSTQGLAGSGANVLTF
>many|12|TRBV28|TRBJ2-7|NA
TGTGCCAGCGGACTATATGAAGGGGTTCAGTACTTC
CASGLYEGVQYF
>NA|17|TRBV5-5|TRBJ1-5|NA
TGTGCCAGCAGCTTGGCCGAGAAGGGTTTTAGTAATCAGCCCCAGCATTTT
CASSLAEKGFSNQPQHF
>few|15|TRBV2|TRBJ1-2|NA
TGTGCCAGCAGTGAAGAATCGACAGCCTACTATGGCTACACCTTC
CASSEESTAYYGYTF
>NA|14|TRBV28|TRBJ2-5|NA
TGTGCCAGCAGCCGCCCCGGGACGGGAGAGACCCAGTACTTC
CASSRPGTGETQYF
>few|15|TRBV29-1|TRBJ2-3|TRBD1
TGCAGCGTTCTCTGGACAGGAGGCATTACAGATACGCAGTATTTT
CSVLWTGGITDTQYF
>many|14|TRBV28|TRBJ2-5|NA
TGTGCCAGCAGTTCCCAAGCGGTGCAAGAGACCCAGTACTTC
CASSSQAVQETQYF
>few|15|TRBV19|TRBJ2-1|TRBD1
TGTGCCAGTAACTACCGGGACAGGGTTTACCATGAGCAGTTCTTC
CASNYRDRVYHEQFF
>NA|15|TRBV6-4|TRBJ2-7|TRBD2
TGTGCCAGCAGTCCCAGAAGGGAGGGCCCCTACGAGCAGTACTTC
CASSPRREGPYEQYF
>many|14|TRBV7-2|TRBJ2-1|TRBD2
TGTGCCAGCAGCTTCGGGACTAGCGGGATCAAGCAGTTCTTC
CASSFGTSGIKQFF
>NA|15|TRBV28|TRBJ1-1|NA
TGTGCCAGCAGTTTATTGACGGGAACCAACACTGAAGCTTTCTTT
CASSLLTGTNTEAFF